The 17 T cell receptor beta chains listed next were all sequenced from one sample in a study of shared clonotypes between healthy human individuals. TCRdb keeps only in-frame clones here, not all; method: immunoSEQ multiplex PCR. The data hold roughly 500,000 clones, with around 79% observed a single time. The specimen was PBMCs. The receptors shown here come from a woman aged 40 to 49 in good health. Some clones in this sample may be carry-over from other donors' samples.

This clone was detected only a few times. The chain is built from TRBV25-1 and TRBJ1-1, with D unresolved. Germline CDR1 is MGHDK and CDR2 is SYGVNS. V was shortened by 8 bases and J by 4 bases, with 11 bases between the two germline ends. This CDR3 is built from 12 residues. This CDR3 is CASSPGSTEAFF. CDR3 DNA sequence: TGTGCCAGCTCCCCGGGTTCCACTGAAGCTTTCTTT.

This chain joins TRBV5-4 and TRBJ1-2; maybe TRBD1 (6 bases). V dropped 4 bases and J dropped 2 bases, with 21 bases sitting between them. CDR1 is SGHNT, CDR2 YYREEE, per germline (reference sequence). The CDR3 consists of 17 residues. The CDR3 sequence: CASSRGGAGALNYGYTF. The CDR3 bases are TGTGCCAGCAGCAGAGGCGGCGCAGGGGCCCTAAACTATGGCTACACCTTC.

The rearrangement uses TRBV7-2 and TRBJ1-1; D is uncertain. Trimming took 5 bases from V and 7 from J, leaving 11 bases between them. Germline assignment: CDR1 SGHTA and CDR2 FQGNSA. The CDR3 runs 12 residues. The CDR3 region is CASSSFWGEAFF. The CDR3 DNA follows: TGTGCCAGCAGCAGTTTTTGGGGTGAAGCTTTCTTT.

This clone was picked up a small number of times. The gene calls are TRBV7-9 and TRBJ2-7; D is undetermined. Germline V gene data show CDR1 as SEHNR and CDR2 as FQNEAQ (reference sequence). CDR3 size: 13 residues. V lost 3 bases to trimming and J lost 5 bases, with 11 bases between them. The CDR3 loop reads CASSFSSGDEQYF. The CDR3 DNA reads as TGTGCCAGCAGCTTCTCCTCTGGGGACGAGCAGTACTTC. The variable domain in full, with the rest retrieved from reference TRBV7-9 and TRBJ2-7, is DTGVSQNPRHKITKRGQNVTFRCDPISEHNRLYWYRQTLGQGPEFLTYFQNEAQLEKSRLLSDRFSAERPKGSFSTLEIQRTEQGDSAMYLCASSFSSGDEQYFGPGTRLTVT.

Points on this clone: The same CDR3 arises from other DNA sequences in this sample as well. V gene TRBV5-1 combines with J gene TRBJ2-1; 11 bases match TRBD2. The CDR3 spans 17 residues. CDR1 SGHRS and CDR2 YFSETQ come from the germline V gene. V trimming: 4 bases; J trimming: 0 bases; junction bases outside the gene matches: 6. CDR3 DNA: TGCGCCAGCAGCCTGGGGACTAGCGGTAGCTCCTACAATGAGCAGTTCTTC. The encoded protein is CASSLGTSGSSYNEQFF.

This rearrangement joins TRBV6-6 to TRBJ2-7; maybe TRBD1 (6 bases). The V and J ends lost 6 bases and 1 base respectively, with 7 bases between them. The CDR3 sequence is 12 residues long. Germline CDR1 MNHNY, CDR2 SVGAGI (reference sequence). DNA of the CDR3: TGTGCCAGCAGAGGGACATCCTACGAGCAGTACTTC. Protein: CASRGTSYEQYF.

The CDR3 sequence is CASSFAPLLEQYF. CDR3 DNA: TGTGCCAGCAGTTTCGCCCCTCTCTTGGAGCAGTACTTC. The chain carries TRBV27 and TRBJ2-5, with D unclear. Trimming stripped 3 bases from V and 11 bases from J, with 16 bases between. Germline assignment: CDR1 MNHEY and CDR2 SMNVEV (reference sequence). This CDR3 region has 13 residues.

The chain links TRBV27 to TRBJ1-4; D is ambiguous. Germline CDR1 MNHEY, CDR2 SMNVEV (reference sequence). The CDR3 consists of 12 residues. The V and J ends lost 5 bases and 8 bases respectively, with 9 bases between them. For the CDR3, the DNA is TGTGCCAGCAGTCAGTCGGACGAAAAACTGTTTTTT. It translates to CASSQSDEKLFF.

V and J are TRBV5-1 and TRBJ2-1; 7 nucleotides align to TRBD2. V lost 0 bases and J lost 0; bases outside the gene matches: 6. Germline V CDR1 and CDR2: SGHRS, YFSETQ. The CDR3 sequence is 17 residues long. CDR3 bases: TGCGCCAGCAGCTTGGCTCTAGCGGCGAGCTCCTACAATGAGCAGTTCTTC. Translation: CASSLALAASSYNEQFF.

This chain connects TRBV7-3 to TRBJ2-7; 8 bases align to TRBD2. With V trimmed by 3 bases and J by 3 bases, 16 bases remained unmatched. Germline CDR1 and CDR2: SGHTA and FQGTGA. This CDR3 is built from 18 residues. CDR3 protein: CASSFPPGVAGNFYEQYF. DNA of the CDR3: TGTGCCAGCAGCTTCCCGCCGGGAGTAGCGGGAAACTTCTACGAGCAGTACTTC. Full variable domain (outside the CDR3, taken from reference TRBV7-3 and TRBJ2-7): GAGVSQTPSNKVTEKGKYVELRCDPISGHTALYWYRQSLGQGPEFLIYFQGTGAADDSGLPNDRFFAVRPEGSVSTLKIQRTERGDSAVYLCASSFPPGVAGNFYEQYFGPGTRLTVT.

V is TRBV11-3 and J is TRBJ2-7, with D perhaps being TRBD1 or TRBD2 (5 bases each). The CDR3 runs 13 residues. The V end lost 5 bases, the J end lost 9 bases, and 17 bases lay between the germline ends. Germline values: CDR1 SGHNT, CDR2 YENEEA. CDR3 region: CASSPRSGDVQYF. CDR3 bases: TGTGCCAGCAGCCCCCGTTCCGGGGACGTGCAGTACTTC.

This chain joins TRBV7-9 and TRBJ2-5; possible D gene TRBD2, 5 bases. Deletions cut 7 bases from V and 2 bases from J, with 14 bases between. This CDR3 spans 14 amino acids. Germline loops: CDR1 SEHNR, CDR2 FQNEAQ (reference sequence). The CDR3 nucleotides read TGTGCCAGCAACCCGGGTGGCGGGCAAGAGACCCAGTACTTC. Its translation is CASNPGGGQETQYF.

The chain couples TRBV9 to TRBJ2-7, with 11 bases fitting TRBD2. CDR1 is SGDLS and CDR2 is YYNGEE in the germline V gene. V was pared by 3 bases and J by 6 bases, with 14 bases of the junction left unmatched. This CDR3 is 17 amino acids long. DNA of the CDR3: TGTGCCAGCAGCGGAGGGGCGGGACTAGCGGATTCCACCGAGCAGTACTTC. Amino acids: CASSGGAGLADSTEQYF.

This clone was found once. The chain couples TRBV11-2 to TRBJ2-4, with D perhaps matching TRBD1 or TRBD2 (5 bases each). The V end was cut by 6 bases, the J end by 6 bases, with 9 bases between. CDR3 length: 12 residues. Per the germline V gene, CDR1 is SGHAT and CDR2 is FQNNGV. The CDR3 DNA reads TGTGCCAGCAGGGGACGGGTAAACATTCAGTACTTC. Translating gives CASRGRVNIQYF. Supplemented by reference TRBV11-2 and TRBJ2-4, the full variable domain reads EAGVAQSPRYKIIEKRQSVAFWCNPISGHATLYWYQQILGQGPKLLIQFQNNGVVDDSQLPKDRFSAERLKGVDSTLKIQPAKLEDSAVYLCASRGRVNIQYFGAGTRLSVL.

This chain joins TRBV11-3 and TRBJ2-3, with 7 nucleotides matching TRBD2. This CDR3 spans 16 amino acids. Germline CDR1 is SGHNT and CDR2 is YENEEA. V lost 1 base, J lost 2 bases, and 6 bases stayed unmatched. The CDR3 here is CASSLGLADITDTQYF. DNA of the CDR3: TGTGCCAGCAGCTTAGGGCTAGCGGATATCACAGATACGCAGTATTTT.

The chain couples TRBV7-2 to TRBJ2-3; D assignment may be TRBD1 or TRBD2 (6 bases each). The V gene's germline CDR1 is SGHTA and CDR2 FQGNSA. The CDR3 is made up of 17 amino acids. With 1 base removed from V and 5 bases from J, the gap between germline ends came to 19 bases. The CDR3 DNA reads TGTGCCAGCAGCTTAGGTCCGGCAGGAGGGGGACAAGATACGCAGTATTTT. Encoded protein: CASSLGPAGGGQDTQYF.

CDR3 nucleotides: TGTGCCAGCAGGACGGACAGGTCGACTGTGAACTATGGCTACACCTTC. The encoded protein is CASRTDRSTVNYGYTF. J is TRBJ1-2 and V is TRBV4-2, with TRBD1 matching 7 bases. The CDR3 contains 16 residues. Germline V gene data show CDR1 as LGHNA and CDR2 as YNFKEQ. V trimming: 6 bases; J trimming: 2 bases; junction bases outside the gene matches: 12.